One and the same sample provided the 20 T cell receptor beta chains below, sequenced in a study of blood T cell repertoires in COVID-19. Sequencing used immunoSEQ multiplex PCR; TCRdb keeps in-frame clones, though not all of them. The sample shows more than 200,000 clones, 80% to 90% of them seen only once. The sample taken for sequencing was peripheral blood. The receptors shown here come from a man aged 30 to 39 with COVID-19, enrolled during active disease.

The chain recombines TRBV19 with TRBJ1-6; D uncertain. Germline-derived CDR1 and CDR2 are LNHDA and SQIVND (reference sequence). This CDR3 region has 14 residues. Trimming cost V 3 bases and J 5 bases, with 8 bases left between them. The CDR3 sequence is CASSIRRNNSPLHF. The CDR3 nucleotides read TGTGCCAGTAGTATTAGGAGGAATAATTCACCCCTCCACTTT.

The rearrangement links TRBV5-1 to TRBJ2-2; 11 bases line up with TRBD2. V shed 3 bases and J 6 bases; nucleotides not matched to a gene: 4. The length of the CDR3 is 15 residues. CDR1 and CDR2 (germline): SGHRS, YFSETQ. The CDR3 sequence: CASSSLAGDSGELFF. DNA of the CDR3: TGCGCCAGCAGCTCACTAGCGGGAGATTCCGGGGAGCTGTTTTTT.

The sample holds one count of this clone. The chain recombines TRBV19 with TRBJ1-5; 7 bases match TRBD1. Germline V gives CDR1 LNHDA, CDR2 SQIVND (reference sequence). This CDR3 contains 16 residues. V trimming: 6 bases; J trimming: 1 base; junction bases outside the gene matches: 9. This chain's CDR3 is CASRDQVRGSNQPQHF. The CDR3 DNA sequence: TGTGCCAGTAGGGACCAGGTCAGGGGGAGCAATCAGCCCCAGCATTTT.

The V gene is TRBV6-6, the J gene TRBJ1-1; 9 bases agree with TRBD1. This CDR3 contains 17 residues. With 5 bases clipped from V and 5 bases from J, the junction kept 15 bases outside the gene matches. The germline V gene encodes CDR1 MNHNY and CDR2 SVGAGI (reference sequence). The CDR3 region is CASSRTGGELIGTEAFF. The CDR3 DNA reads as TGTGCCAGCAGTCGTACAGGGGGCGAATTGATTGGAACTGAAGCTTTCTTT.

V and J are TRBV2 and TRBJ2-7; tentative D call: TRBD2 (5 bases). The CDR3 spans 12 residues. CDR1 is SNHLY, CDR2 FYNNEI, per germline. The V end lost 1 base, the J end lost 4 bases, and 5 bases lay between the germline ends. The CDR3 DNA reads as TGTGCCAGCAGTGAAGGAGGGTACGAGCAGTACTTC. It is translated as CASSEGGYEQYF.

This sequence joins TRBV9 and TRBJ2-1; possibly TRBD1 for D (6 bases). Trimming cost V 1 base and J 2 bases, with 7 bases left between them. The CDR3 covers 14 residues. CDR1 and CDR2 from the germline V gene are SGDLS and YYNGEE. The CDR3 nucleotides read TGTGCCAGCAGCGTAACAGGGCCCTACAATGAGCAGTTCTTC. The encoded protein is CASSVTGPYNEQFF.

This clone was recorded only once. The chain combines TRBV18 with TRBJ1-1; D is perhaps TRBD1 (6 bases). Between the trimmed V and J ends, which lost 4 bases and 8 bases, there was a span of 20 bases. CDR1 KGHSH and CDR2 LQKENI come from the germline V gene. CDR3 length equals 15 residues. Here the CDR3 reads CASSLGHAGVEEAFF. CDR3 in DNA: TGTGCCAGCTCACTAGGACACGCAGGGGTTGAGGAAGCTTTCTTT.

This sequence joins TRBV18 and TRBJ2-6, with 8 bases fitting TRBD1. V gave up 4 bases and J gave up 0 bases; unmatched junction bases: 5. Germline V gene lookup returns CDR1 KGHSH and CDR2 LQKENI. The CDR3 consists of 17 residues. CDR3 protein: CASSLRTGTSGANVLTF. CDR3 in DNA: TGTGCCAGCTCACTTCGGACAGGGACCTCTGGGGCCAACGTCCTGACTTTC.

The V gene is TRBV12-3 or TRBV12-4, the J gene TRBJ1-4, with TRBD1 identical over 7 bases. The CDR3 covers 12 residues. J was trimmed by 10 bases and V by 4 bases; bases with no gene match: 3. CDR3 sequence reads: CASSSGTAKLFF. Here the CDR3 DNA reads TGTGCCAGCAGTTCCGGGACAGCAAAACTGTTTTTT.

The CDR3 nucleotides are TGTGCCAGTAGTTCCCCACCCGGACAGAACTATGGCTACACCTTC. Its translation is CASSSPPGQNYGYTF. V is TRBV19 and J is TRBJ1-2, with D possibly matching TRBD1 (6 bases). V lost 5 bases and J 2 bases, leaving 15 bases between the germline ends. This CDR3 has 15 residues. The germline V gene has CDR1 LNHDA and CDR2 SQIVND (reference sequence).

The chain carries TRBV9 and TRBJ2-3, with 10 bases matching TRBD2. Germline CDR1 SGDLS, CDR2 YYNGEE. This CDR3 comprises 15 residues. V shed 3 bases, J shed 6 bases, and the junction held 7 bases outside the gene matches. The CDR3 DNA reads TGTGCCAGCAGCGAAGGACTAGCGGTGAGGGATACGCAGTATTTT. As protein: CASSEGLAVRDTQYF. The whole variable domain, filled in from reference TRBV9 and TRBJ2-3, reads DSGVTQTPKHLITATGQRVTLRCSPRSGDLSVYWYQQSLDQGLQFLIQYYNGEERAKGNILERFSAQQFPDLHSELNLSSLELGDSALYFCASSEGLAVRDTQYFGPGTRLTVL.

The chain is built from TRBV4-3 and TRBJ2-2; tentative D call: TRBD2 (5 bases). V lost 3 bases and J 3 bases, leaving 11 bases between the germline ends. The CDR3 covers 15 residues. Looked up from germline, CDR1 is LGHNA and CDR2 is YSLEER. The CDR3 DNA reads TGCGCCAGCAGCCAGGATTCGAGGGACACCGGGGAGCTGTTTTTT. Its translation: CASSQDSRDTGELFF.

The chain is built from TRBV12-3 or TRBV12-4 and TRBJ1-1, with D perhaps TRBD1 (6 bases). The ends were cut back, 2 bases at V and 4 bases at J, with 8 bases in the middle. This CDR3 region has 13 residues. The CDR3, as DNA: TGTGCCAGCAGTTTACCAGGGGCCACTGAAGCTTTCTTT. Its translation: CASSLPGATEAFF.

This clone was seen a single time. The chain joins TRBV7-9 to TRBJ2-2, with D uncertain. The CDR3 consists of 13 residues. The germline CDR1 and CDR2 sequences are SEHNR and FQNEAQ (reference sequence). V was trimmed by 5 bases and J by 0 bases, leaving 4 bases between them. The CDR3 DNA follows: TGTGCCAGCAGCGACTCGAACACCGGGGAGCTGTTTTTT. Translated: CASSDSNTGELFF.

The chain carries TRBV5-4 and TRBJ2-2; a weak D match, TRBD2 (5 bases). V gave up 7 bases and J gave up 3 bases, with 13 bases separating them. The CDR3 sequence is 14 residues long. Germline CDR1 SGHNT, CDR2 YYREEE (reference sequence). CDR3 region: CASAGRPDTGELFF. CDR3 DNA: TGTGCCAGCGCGGGCAGGCCAGACACCGGGGAGCTGTTTTTT. The full variable domain, rest sourced from reference TRBV5-4 and TRBJ2-2, is ETGVTQSPTHLIKTRGQQVTLRCSSQSGHNTVSWYQQALGQGPQFIFQYYREEENGRGNFPPRFSGLQFPNYSSELNVNALELDDSALYLCASAGRPDTGELFFGEGSRLTVL.

The chain carries TRBV7-2 and TRBJ1-5, with TRBD1 matching over 8 bases. Germline V gene data show CDR1 as SGHTA and CDR2 as FQGNSA. The CDR3 has 15 amino acids. The V and J ends lost 3 bases and 7 bases, in that order; junction bases with no gene match: 8. This chain's CDR3 is CASSFRQGIEQPQHF. Written as DNA, the CDR3 is TGTGCCAGCAGCTTTCGACAGGGGATAGAACAGCCCCAGCATTTT.

The rearrangement uses TRBV5-1 and TRBJ2-7; TRBD2 matches 7 bases. The CDR3 is 16 amino acids. The germline gives CDR1 SGHRS, CDR2 YFSETQ. Trimming cost V 4 bases and J 4 bases; bases outside gene matches: 14. The CDR3 region is CASSVNPAGSSYEQYF. Written as DNA, the CDR3 is TGCGCCAGCAGCGTGAACCCAGCGGGATCGTCGTACGAGCAGTACTTC. Full variable domain (outside the CDR3, taken from reference TRBV5-1 and TRBJ2-7): KAGVTQTPRYLIKTRGQQVTLSCSPISGHRSVSWYQQTPGQGLQFLFEYFSETQRNKGNFPGRFSGRQFSNSRSEMNVSTLELGDSALYLCASSVNPAGSSYEQYFGPGTRLTVT.

V is TRBV18 and J is TRBJ1-3; D unresolved. This CDR3 contains 18 residues. In germline, CDR1 is KGHSH, CDR2 LQKENI. V lost 3 bases and J 1 base, leaving 19 bases between the germline ends. The CDR3 is CASSPPVSSGSSGNTIYF. The CDR3 DNA is TGTGCCAGCTCACCCCCTGTATCCTCGGGATCGTCTGGAAACACCATATATTTT.

The J gene is TRBJ1-2, the V gene TRBV13, with 9 bases fitting TRBD1. This CDR3 spans 14 amino acids. Germline V gives CDR1 PRHDT, CDR2 FYEKMQ (reference sequence). V was pared by 5 bases and J by 6 bases, with 7 bases of the junction left unmatched. CDR3: CASSKQGARNGYTF. As DNA, the CDR3 is TGTGCCAGCAGCAAACAGGGGGCGCGGAATGGCTACACCTTC.

V and J are TRBV7-2 and TRBJ1-2; 10 bases agree with TRBD1. Germline CDR1 is SGHTA and CDR2 is FQGNSA. This CDR3 has 12 amino acids. Germline trimming cut 4 bases from V and 14 bases from J; bases unmatched to any gene: 7. The CDR3 DNA follows: TGTGCCAGCAGCTCGTCTGACAGGGGGCGAACCTTC. Protein sequence: CASSSSDRGRTF.